Shown below are 31 T cell receptor beta chains from a single sample sequenced in a study of blood T cell repertoires in COVID-19. Repertoires were generated with immunoSEQ multiplex PCR, while TCRdb's copy carries only in-frame clones and drops some. The sample has over 200,000 clones; about 92% are singletons. The sample comprised peripheral blood. The receptors were gathered from a man aged 30 to 39 with acute or convalescent COVID-19.

The chain recombines TRBV24-1 with TRBJ2-3; D ambiguous. The CDR3 contains 12 residues. With 5 bases removed from V and 6 bases from J, the gap between germline ends came to 8 bases. Germline assignment: CDR1 KGHDR and CDR2 SFDVKD. CDR3: CATSGWPDTQYF. CDR3 in DNA: TGTGCCACCAGTGGCTGGCCGGATACGCAGTATTTT.

The V gene is TRBV4-1, the J gene TRBJ1-1; 7 positions match TRBD1. V shed 4 bases and J 7 bases; nucleotides not matched to a gene: 6. CDR3 length: 13 amino acids. Per the germline V gene, CDR1 is MGHRA and CDR2 is YSYEKL. The CDR3 sequence is CASSLNRGGEAFF. The CDR3, as DNA: TGCGCCAGCAGCCTAAACAGGGGAGGTGAAGCTTTCTTT.

A few counts support this clone. V gene TRBV5-1 combines with J gene TRBJ2-7, with 7 bases matching TRBD1. J was trimmed by 4 bases and V by 3 bases; bases with no gene match: 4. Germline V gene lookup returns CDR1 SGHRS and CDR2 YFSETQ. The CDR3 contains 13 residues. The CDR3 DNA reads as TGCGCCAGCAGCTCCGGGACAGAGTACGAGCAGTACTTC. Its protein is CASSSGTEYEQYF. The full variable domain, completed using reference TRBV5-1 and TRBJ2-7, is KAGVTQTPRYLIKTRGQQVTLSCSPISGHRSVSWYQQTPGQGLQFLFEYFSETQRNKGNFPGRFSGRQFSNSRSEMNVSTLELGDSALYLCASSSGTEYEQYFGPGTRLTVT.

The chain combines TRBV5-1 with TRBJ2-4; tentatively, D is TRBD1 (6 bases). Germline CDR1 and CDR2: SGHRS and YFSETQ. The CDR3 is 15 residues long. V dropped 8 bases and J dropped 6 bases, with 21 bases sitting between them. This CDR3 reads CASNESPGHINIQYF. DNA for the CDR3: TGCGCCAGTAACGAATCGCCGGGACATATAAACATTCAGTACTTC.

The chain is built from TRBV5-1 and TRBJ2-5, with a tentative D call TRBD1 (5 bases). This CDR3 comprises 15 residues. Trimming took off 0 bases at V and 4 bases at J, with 13 bases between the two ends. The germline V gene has CDR1 SGHRS and CDR2 YFSETQ. CDR3 coding DNA: TGCGCCAGCAGCTTGGCAGGTGGGGCCGGAGAGACCCAGTACTTC. It encodes CASSLAGGAGETQYF.

This clone was seen a single time. V usage is TRBV6-1 and J usage is TRBJ2-1; weak D call: TRBD2 (6 bases). Trimming removed 1 base from V and 3 bases from J, with 10 bases in between. The CDR3 totals 15 residues. Germline-derived CDR1 and CDR2 are MNHNS and SASEGT. The DNA for the CDR3 is TGTGCCAGCAGTGAAGGGGGTAGCGGCTACAATGAGCAGTTCTTC. Protein: CASSEGGSGYNEQFF.

V is TRBV2 and J is TRBJ2-6, with no clear D. CDR1 is SNHLY, CDR2 FYNNEI, per germline. Trimming shortened V by 7 bases and J by 0 bases, and 13 bases separated the two germline ends. This CDR3 has 16 residues. The CDR3 loop reads CASIAGTASGANVLTF. Here the CDR3 DNA reads TGTGCCAGCATTGCAGGCACGGCCTCTGGGGCCAACGTCCTGACTTTC.

The genes are TRBV6-5 and TRBJ1-1; 7 bases map to TRBD1. With V trimmed by 6 bases and J by 4 bases, 5 bases remained unmatched. Per germline, CDR1 MNHEY and CDR2 SVGAGI. The CDR3 totals 13 residues. The CDR3 bases are TGTGCCAGCAGATCACAGGGGAGCACTGAAGCTTTCTTT. Translated: CASRSQGSTEAFF.

V and J are TRBV10-1 and TRBJ2-3; 10 positions match TRBD2. This CDR3 has 12 residues. J gave up 14 bases and V 10 bases, and 12 bases lay outside the gene matches. Germline loops: CDR1 WNHNN, CDR2 SYGVQD (reference sequence). This chain's CDR3 is CATPAGGPPGYF. The CDR3 DNA follows: TGCGCCACCCCAGCGGGAGGGCCTCCGGGGTATTTT.

The chain couples TRBV5-8 to TRBJ1-5, with D unresolved. This CDR3 is built from 15 residues. CDR1 is SGHTS, CDR2 YDEGEE, per germline. The ends were cut back, 0 bases at V and 7 bases at J, with 14 bases in the middle. DNA for the CDR3: TGTGCCAGCAGCTTGGCCGTAACGGGGATCCAGCCCCAGCATTTT. Its translation is CASSLAVTGIQPQHF.

This chain uses TRBV3-1 (or the pseudogene TRBV3-2) with TRBJ2-5; TRBD2 agrees at 9 bases. Germline CDR1 is LGHDT and CDR2 is YNNKEL (reference sequence). The CDR3 spans 13 residues. V lost 4 bases, J lost 5 bases, and 2 bases stayed unmatched. The CDR3 is CASSRGGAETQYF. In DNA, the CDR3 is TGTGCCAGCAGCCGCGGGGGGGCGGAGACCCAGTACTTC.

This clone appeared a few times. The CDR3 region is CAISEWQASTDTQYF. In DNA form, the CDR3 reads TGTGCCATCAGTGAATGGCAGGCCAGCACAGATACGCAGTATTTT. The chain has TRBV10-3 and TRBJ2-3; no clear D. The CDR3 is made up of 15 amino acids. Per germline, CDR1 ENHRY and CDR2 SYGVKD. Trimming shortened V by 3 bases and J by 0 bases, and 10 bases separated the two germline ends.

The V and J genes are TRBV28 and TRBJ2-3; D perhaps matches TRBD1 (6 bases). Trimming removed 5 bases from V and 3 bases from J, with 18 bases in between. The V gene's germline CDR1 is MDHEN and CDR2 SYDVKM. The length of the CDR3 is 16 residues. The CDR3: CASSKTGTLRTDTQYF. The CDR3 DNA sequence: TGTGCCAGCAGTAAGACCGGGACACTTAGAACAGATACGCAGTATTTT.

CDR3 sequence: CASSRWTDNEQFF. The CDR3 bases are TGTGCCAGTTCGAGATGGACAGACAATGAGCAGTTCTTC. This chain links TRBV28 with TRBJ2-1; a weak D match, TRBD1 (6 bases). Germline values: CDR1 MDHEN, CDR2 SYDVKM. V was clipped by 9 bases and J by 5 bases, with 14 bases between them. The CDR3 length is 13 residues.

The gene calls are TRBV7-6 and TRBJ2-5, with D possibly being TRBD2 (6 bases). Trimming took 5 bases from V and 5 from J, leaving 27 bases between them. Germline V gene sequence: CDR1 SGHVS, CDR2 FNYEAQ. The CDR3 sequence is 18 residues long. CDR3 in DNA: TGTGCCAGCAGCAGGTTAGGCAGGGACTGGGATGGAAGTGAGACCCAGTACTTC. This codes for CASSRLGRDWDGSETQYF.

The chain combines TRBV3-1 (or the pseudogene TRBV3-2) with TRBJ2-7; TRBD1 aligns across 7 bases. Germline V CDR1 and CDR2: LGHDT, YNNKEL (reference sequence). The CDR3 has 15 residues. V lost 3 bases, J lost 10 bases, and 15 bases stayed unmatched. In DNA form, the CDR3 reads TGTGCCAGCAGCCATCTCCGGGACAGAGGAACCGAACAGTACTTC. Translated, it gives CASSHLRDRGTEQYF.

The chain recombines TRBV18 with TRBJ1-3; 7 bases agree with TRBD1. V gave up 3 bases and J gave up 4 bases; unmatched junction bases: 3. Germline V lookup: CDR1 KGHSH, CDR2 LQKENI. This CDR3 is built from 14 residues. Here the CDR3 reads CASSPGDSGNTIYF. The CDR3, as DNA: TGTGCCAGCTCACCGGGGGACAGCGGAAACACCATATATTTT.

This chain links TRBV4-1 with TRBJ2-7, with TRBD2 matching 8 bases. Germline V CDR1 and CDR2: MGHRA, YSYEKL. The CDR3 consists of 16 residues. The V gene end was trimmed by 0 bases and the J gene end by 0 bases; junction bases not matched to a gene: 4. The CDR3 region has the DNA TGCGCCAGCAGCCAAGATCGGGGGGGGAGCTCCTACGAGCAGTACTTC. This translates into CASSQDRGGSSYEQYF.

The chain couples TRBV19 to TRBJ2-1, with 10 nucleotides matching TRBD1. This CDR3 comprises 15 residues. Per germline, CDR1 LNHDA and CDR2 SQIVND (reference sequence). V lost 4 bases and J lost 6; bases outside the gene matches: 6. The CDR3 DNA reads TGTGCCAGTAGTAAAAGACAGGGGGCTGGCAATGAGCAGTTCTTC. Translating gives CASSKRQGAGNEQFF.

The chain is built from TRBV5-1 and TRBJ2-7; D is possibly TRBD2 (5 bases). CDR1 and CDR2 (germline): SGHRS, YFSETQ. CDR3 length: 14 residues. The ends were cut back, 0 bases at V and 2 bases at J, with 9 bases in the middle. CDR3 sequence (DNA): TGCGCCAGCAGCTTGGAAGCGGCGACCTACGAGCAGTACTTC. It yields the protein CASSLEAATYEQYF.

The J gene is TRBJ2-5, the V gene TRBV3-1 (or the pseudogene TRBV3-2), with 10 nucleotides matching TRBD1. Germline lookup yields CDR1 LGHDT and CDR2 YNNKEL (reference sequence). The CDR3 consists of 15 residues. The V and J ends lost 1 base and 7 bases, in that order; junction bases with no gene match: 6. CDR3 nucleotides: TGTGCCAGCAGCCAAGGACAGGGGGCTGTAGGGACCCAGTACTTC. It is translated as CASSQGQGAVGTQYF.

The rearrangement uses TRBV7-9 and TRBJ2-3; 15 bases agree with TRBD2. J was trimmed by 1 base and V by 8 bases; bases with no gene match: 10. CDR1 is SEHNR and CDR2 is FQNEAQ in the germline V gene (reference sequence). This CDR3 spans 18 amino acids. The CDR3 DNA reads TGTGCCAGCGATCACGGCAGGACTAGCGGGGGGGGCACAGATACGCAGTATTTT. Translating it yields CASDHGRTSGGGTDTQYF. The full variable domain, rest sourced from reference TRBV7-9 and TRBJ2-3, is DTGVSQNPRHKITKRGQNVTFRCDPISEHNRLYWYRQTLGQGPEFLTYFQNEAQLEKSRLLSDRFSAERPKGSFSTLEIQRTEQGDSAMYLCASDHGRTSGGGTDTQYFGPGTRLTVL.

This chain links TRBV19 with TRBJ1-4; D is perhaps TRBD1 (6 bases). Germline V gives CDR1 LNHDA, CDR2 SQIVND (reference sequence). The CDR3 is 15 amino acids. Trimming removed 5 bases from V and 13 bases from J, with 23 bases in between. CDR3 sequence reads: CASSATLLTGFTLFF. Here the CDR3 DNA reads TGTGCCAGTAGTGCAACCCTACTTACAGGGTTTACACTGTTTTTT.

The gene calls are TRBV30 and TRBJ1-2; D gene uncertain. Looked up from germline, CDR1 is GTSNPN and CDR2 is SVGIG (reference sequence). This CDR3 contains 12 residues. V lost 3 bases and J lost 4, with 9 bases in between. The CDR3 loop is CAWSGSGYGYTF. CDR3 in DNA: TGTGCCTGGAGCGGGTCGGGCTATGGCTACACCTTC.

The chain has TRBV10-3 and TRBJ1-1; 7 bases map to TRBD1. With 6 bases clipped from V and 4 bases from J, the junction kept 5 bases outside the gene matches. CDR1 ENHRY and CDR2 SYGVKD come from the germline V gene. This CDR3 region has 13 residues. The chain's CDR3 is CAIRDRQITEAFF. The CDR3 region has the DNA TGTGCCATCAGGGACAGGCAGATCACTGAAGCTTTCTTT.

This chain joins TRBV6-5 and TRBJ1-6; tentatively, D is TRBD1 (6 bases). Trimming shortened V by 9 bases and J by 10 bases, and 19 bases separated the two germline ends. CDR1 and CDR2 from the germline V gene are MNHEY and SVGAGI. This CDR3 has 14 residues. CDR3 nucleotide sequence: TGTGCCAGTCAAGCAAGCAGGGGCACATCACCCCTCCACTTT. Translation: CASQASRGTSPLHF.

The chain links TRBV4-1 to TRBJ1-4; 9 nucleotides agree with TRBD1. The CDR3 is 16 residues long. V gave up 4 bases and J gave up 7 bases; unmatched junction bases: 10. The germline V gene has CDR1 MGHRA and CDR2 YSYEKL. The CDR3 is CASSLGSRDRAEKLFF. In DNA form, the CDR3 reads TGCGCCAGCAGCCTGGGAAGCCGGGACAGGGCTGAAAAACTGTTTTTT.

The chain combines TRBV3-1 (or the pseudogene TRBV3-2) with TRBJ2-3; tentative D call: TRBD2 (6 bases). The V gene's germline CDR1 is LGHDT and CDR2 YNNKEL (reference sequence). This CDR3 is 17 amino acids long. V was shortened by 3 bases and J by 0 bases, with 16 bases between the two germline ends. CDR3 sequence reads: CASSHVEGSPSTDTQYF. The CDR3 nucleotides are TGTGCCAGCAGCCATGTGGAGGGTTCCCCTAGCACAGATACGCAGTATTTT.

The CDR3 nucleotides are TGTGCCAGCAGGCCCTTGCGGGAGGATTTGAATGAGCAGTTCTTC. This gives the protein CASRPLREDLNEQFF. The V and J genes are TRBV6-5 and TRBJ2-1, with 8 bases lining up with TRBD2. The CDR3 runs 15 residues. After removal of 6 bases from V and 7 bases from J, the junction contained 11 bases not matched to a gene. Germline V gene data show CDR1 as MNHEY and CDR2 as SVGAGI.

This chain joins TRBV5-6 and TRBJ2-5, with a possible D match to TRBD1 (6 bases). The CDR3 length is 15 residues. Germline CDR1 reads SGHDT; CDR2 reads YYEEEE. V was shortened by 0 bases and J by 5 bases, with 14 bases between the two germline ends. CDR3 nucleotide sequence: TGTGCCAGCAGCTTGGCCGAGACAGGTCTCGAGACCCAGTACTTC. Amino acid sequence: CASSLAETGLETQYF.

This chain connects TRBV29-1 to TRBJ1-1, with D possibly matching TRBD1 (6 bases). The CDR3 contains 13 residues. V dropped 5 bases and J dropped 6 bases, with 16 bases sitting between them. CDR1 is SQVTM and CDR2 is ANQGSEA in the germline V gene. CDR3 coding DNA: TGCAGCGTTCTTAAAACAGGGATAGCTGAAGCTTTCTTT. The encoded protein is CSVLKTGIAEAFF.